This TCR beta chain was recorded in a study of regulatory T cells in long-lasting Graves disease. Time point defined: newly diagnosed GD, antithyroid drugs for less than 3 months. Isolated PBMC RNA provided the starting material for the TCR library. This CDR3 is 14 amino acids long. Germline V gene data show CDR1 as SGHKS and CDR2 as YYEKEE (reference sequence). The junction had 7 bases not matched to a gene; V was cut back by 2 bases and J by 6 bases. This clonotype was counted many times. The antigen remains unidentified. For TCR beta, libraries came from iRepertoire HTBI primers and Arm-PCR of CDR3 regions. TCRdb independently ran MiXCR on the multiplex PCR reads; one entry per CDR3 protein. The profile shows roughly 420,000 distinct CDR3 sequences, about a sixth of them singletons. Regarding the study as a whole: Persistent cases favored TRBV28, TRBJ1-2 and TRBJ2-5. Shared public clonotypes totalled 2,500 to 3,500 in persistent patients, compared with about 960 in new patients.

A further study also used this sample, focusing on T cells in Graves' hyperthyroidism and ophthalmopathy. This second study says: First-round RT-PCR targeting the TCR CDR3 was performed with the HTBI primer set. Blood also held most thyroid clonotypes expanded beyond 0.001.

This sequence originates from a woman in her 30s with Graves disease. J is TRBJ2-7 and V is TRBV5-5; TRBD1 aligns across 8 bases. The specimen comprised peripheral blood mononuclear cells (PBMCs), sampled at new diagnosis, from a patient treated with antithyroid drugs. The CDR3 loop reads CASSFWAGQVEQYF. In nucleotides, the CDR3 is TGTGCCAGCAGCTTCTGGGCGGGACAGGTCGAGCAGTACTTC.